These 14 T cell receptor beta chains share one sample of origin, sequenced in a study of cytomegalovirus exposure and HLA in healthy donors. PCR used 60 Vbeta primers and 13 Jbeta primers. Profiling relied on immunoSEQ multiplex PCR, and the TCRdb table lists in-frame clones only, not all of them. This table holds 200,000 or so clones, around four fifths found once. Sequenced input: PBMCs. Every receptor here comes from a male donor in good health and CMV-seronegative.

The J gene is TRBJ2-1, the V gene TRBV29-1; TRBD1 matches 8 bases. Looked up from germline, CDR1 is SQVTM and CDR2 is ANQGSEA. The ends lost 8 bases at V and 5 bases at J; junction bases unmatched: 5. CDR3 length: 12 amino acids. The CDR3 sequence is CSLWTGHNEQFF. Written as DNA, the CDR3 is TGCAGCCTGTGGACAGGGCACAATGAGCAGTTCTTC.

The chain carries TRBV7-9 and TRBJ2-5; 11 nucleotides agree with TRBD1. From germline, CDR1 is SEHNR and CDR2 FQNEAQ (reference sequence). Trimming cost V 5 bases and J 6 bases; bases outside gene matches: 8. The CDR3 consists of 15 residues. As DNA, the CDR3 is TGTGCCAGCAGCATCGGGACAGGGGGTATGAAGACCCAGTACTTC. Translation: CASSIGTGGMKTQYF. Using reference TRBV7-9 and TRBJ2-5 for the parts outside the CDR3, the full variable domain is DTGVSQNPRHKITKRGQNVTFRCDPISEHNRLYWYRQTLGQGPEFLTYFQNEAQLEKSRLLSDRFSAERPKGSFSTLEIQRTEQGDSAMYLCASSIGTGGMKTQYFGPGTRLLVL.

With respect to this clone: The germline gene is not matched at one end of the junction; a read error may be the cause. The chain carries TRBV7-9 and TRBJ2-7; D is possibly TRBD2 (6 bases). Germline loops: CDR1 SEHNR, CDR2 FQNEAQ (reference sequence). This CDR3 is 15 amino acids long. Written as DNA, the CDR3 is TGTTCCAGCAGCCCACCACTAGCAGATTCCTACGAGCAGTACTTC. This gives the protein CSSSPPLADSYEQYF.

The chain links TRBV5-1 to TRBJ1-2; the match to TRBD1 covers 9 bases. The CDR3 consists of 14 residues. The germline V gene encodes CDR1 SGHRS and CDR2 YFSETQ. The J segment lost 4 bases and the V segment lost 7 bases, leaving 8 bases of the junction unmatched. The CDR3 region is CASGPGQGRYGYTF. In DNA form, the CDR3 reads TGCGCCAGCGGTCCGGGACAGGGACGCTATGGCTACACCTTC.

The chain employs TRBV2 and TRBJ1-2, with TRBD1 matching over 8 bases. Germline CDR1 and CDR2: SNHLY and FYNNEI. The length of the CDR3 is 15 residues. Trimming took 4 bases from V and 7 from J; bases not matched to a gene: 11. The CDR3 protein is CASSATGQGIGGYTF. The CDR3 DNA sequence: TGTGCCAGCAGTGCAACTGGACAGGGCATAGGTGGCTACACCTTC. The full variable domain, in which reference TRBV2 and TRBJ1-2 provide the parts outside the CDR3, is EPEVTQTPSHQVTQMGQEVILRCVPISNHLYFYWYRQILGQKVEFLVSFYNNEISEKSEIFDDQFSVERPDGSNFTLKIRSTKLEDSAMYFCASSATGQGIGGYTFGSGTRLTVV.

CDR3 bases: TGTGCCAGTAGTATAACAGGGGGGCTCCAAGAGACCCAGTACTTC. This encodes CASSITGGLQETQYF. This chain connects TRBV19 to TRBJ2-5; 8 bases agree with TRBD1. Germline V gene sequence: CDR1 LNHDA, CDR2 SQIVND (reference sequence). This CDR3 is built from 15 residues. The junction had 3 bases not matched to a gene; V was cut back by 2 bases and J by 1 base.

This clone was seen more than once but under ten times. The rearrangement links TRBV6-6 to TRBJ2-7; TRBD1 matches at 11 bases. The V and J ends lost 6 bases and 7 bases, in that order; junction bases with no gene match: 8. CDR1 and CDR2 from the germline V gene are MNHNY and SVGAGI (reference sequence). This CDR3 region has 14 residues. CDR3 protein: CASRLGQGAWEQYF. The CDR3 DNA is TGTGCCAGCAGGTTAGGACAGGGGGCTTGGGAGCAGTACTTC.

The chain is built from TRBV28 and TRBJ1-5, with D possibly being TRBD1 (5 bases). CDR3 length equals 15 residues. Germline V gene data show CDR1 as MDHEN and CDR2 as SYDVKM. Trimming stripped 3 bases from V and 3 bases from J, with 12 bases between. The CDR3 nucleotides are TGTGCCAGCAGTTTCGGGTTAGGGGACAATCAGCCCCAGCATTTT. Translating it yields CASSFGLGDNQPQHF.

The CDR3 loop reads CASSEFASGRARETQYF. The CDR3 nucleotides read TGCGCCAGCAGTGAGTTTGCTAGCGGGAGGGCCCGAGAGACCCAGTACTTC. The chain joins TRBV10-1 to TRBJ2-5, with 12 bases lining up with TRBD2. The germline gives CDR1 WNHNN, CDR2 SYGVQD (reference sequence). V gave up 1 base and J gave up 4 bases; unmatched junction bases: 7. This CDR3 is 17 amino acids long.

About this clone: One end of the junction does not line up with germline, which may come from a read error. CDR3 in DNA: TGTTCCAGCAGCTTACGGGGCTACGAGCAGTACTTC. Protein: CSSSLRGYEQYF. This sequence joins TRBV7-9 and TRBJ2-7; weak D call: TRBD2 (5 bases). From germline, CDR1 is SEHNR and CDR2 FQNEAQ (reference sequence). The CDR3 is 12 residues long.

CDR3: CASSPTGLGQPQHF. The CDR3 DNA reads TGTGCCAGCTCACCGACAGGGTTAGGGCAGCCCCAGCATTTT. V is TRBV18 and J is TRBJ1-5; 7 bases map to TRBD1. Unmatched junction bases numbered 6, after V lost 3 bases and J lost 7 bases. This CDR3 contains 14 residues. Germline assignment: CDR1 KGHSH and CDR2 LQKENI.

The chain is built from TRBV2 and TRBJ2-5, with D tentatively TRBD1 (6 bases). This CDR3 comprises 15 residues. Trimming removed 4 bases at V and 5 bases at J, with 17 bases between. The germline V gene encodes CDR1 SNHLY and CDR2 FYNNEI. The CDR3 region has the DNA TGTGCCAGCAGTGCAGACGGACAGAAGTGGGAGACCCAGTACTTC. Its protein product is CASSADGQKWETQYF.

This clone was observed once. The CDR3 sequence: CASSDLLNYEQYF. CDR3 coding DNA: TGTGCCAGCAGTGATTTACTGAATTACGAGCAGTACTTC. The chain has TRBV25-1 and TRBJ2-7; D call uncertain. Germline CDR1 MGHDK, CDR2 SYGVNS. This CDR3 contains 13 residues. Trimming shortened V by 3 bases and J by 4 bases, and 10 bases separated the two germline ends.

Details on this clone: At one boundary the junction diverges from the germline segment, which might be a read error. This rearrangement joins TRBV7-7 to TRBJ2-1; 9 positions agree with TRBD2. CDR3 length: 15 amino acids. Germline lookup yields CDR1 SSHAT and CDR2 FNYEAQ (reference sequence). CDR3 sequence: CASSLVSGSYNEQFF. The CDR3 DNA is TGTGCTAGCAGCTTAGTTAGCGGGAGTTACAATGAGCAGTTCTTC.